The present T cell receptor (beta chain) was sequenced within a study of identical twins. The study, taken as a whole, reports: Models, which agreed with sharing between unrelated individuals, nonetheless underestimated the out-of-frame TCR alpha sharing seen in monozygotic twins. Conclusions were based on cross-sectional statistical analysis, without following the same donors.

Ten or more counts support this clonotype. Its specificity is unknown. V dropped 5 bases and J dropped 8 bases, with 6 bases sitting between them. The germline V gene has CDR1 SQVTM and CDR2 ANQGSEA. The CDR3 loop spans 9 amino acids. Template switching, a step in the protocol, added a universal primer site, and cDNA carried unique molecular identifiers. TCRdb processed the 5' RACE reads anew with MiXCR; each CDR3 protein has one entry. The sample yields hundreds of thousands of distinct CDR3 sequences, around 5.7% seen once. This clonotype was sampled from a man between 18 and 35 years old in good health. The chain combines TRBV29-1 with TRBJ1-1; D is perhaps TRBD1 (5 bases). The sample comprised naive T cells sorted from blood. CDR3 in DNA: TGCAGCGTTACAGGAGAAGCTTTCTTT. Translation: CSVTGEAFF.